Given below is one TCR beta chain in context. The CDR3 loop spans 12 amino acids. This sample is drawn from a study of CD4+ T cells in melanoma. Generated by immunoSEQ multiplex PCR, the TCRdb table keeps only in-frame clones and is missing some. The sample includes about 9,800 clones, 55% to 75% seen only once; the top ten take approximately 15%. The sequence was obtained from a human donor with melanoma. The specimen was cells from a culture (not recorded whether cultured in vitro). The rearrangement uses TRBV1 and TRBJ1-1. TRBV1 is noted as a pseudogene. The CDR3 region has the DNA TGCACCAGCGGGTTCGGGAACACTGAAGCTTTCTTT. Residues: CTSGFGNTEAFF.